The rows below give T cell receptor beta chains drawn from one sample of a study of T-cell reconstitution after alpha-beta-depleted transplantation in children. Each CDR3 protein is one row after TCRdb ran MiXCR on the PCR reads. The sample records hundreds of thousands of distinct CDR3 sequences, under 15% being singletons. This specimen was PBMCs, taken before TCRalphabeta/CD19-depleted stem cell transplant. These receptors were collected from a girl aged 2-10 years with congenital amegakaryocytic thrombocytopenia, due to receive a stem cell transplant. CDR3s include the opening cysteine and the closing phenylalanine or tryptophan.

V gene | CDR3 protein
TRBV29-1 | CSVREQYNEQFF
TRBV30 | CAWSVLVPEQFF
TRBV20-1 | CSATPQWGSSGRAGFF
TRBV5-1 | CASSRPGQSKAGELFF
TRBV11-3 | CASSLDEGAEQFF
TRBV20-1 | CSAFTDRGRGEQYF
TRBV7-9 | CASSQIPDTEAFF
TRBV5-1 | CASSFSSGQSQYEQYF
TRBV20-1 | CSARHPGVPAYEQYF
TRBV5-1 | CASSLDVGGIYEQFF
TRBV9 | CASSPLTGSIYEQYF
TRBV5-1 | CASSSLIQGTEAFF
TRBV9 | CASSGASGGYNEQFF
TRBV20-1 | CSARVPSGAEQETQYF
TRBV5-4 | CASSPTTGELFF
TRBV20-1 | CSTDRAYNEQFF
TRBV9 | CASSVAPAYEQFF
TRBV20-1 | CSASAPRGYHYEQYF
TRBV5-6 | CASSSLPGTDTQYF
TRBV5-1 | CASSLEVSYGYTF
TRBV5-6 | CASSLWWGNRNMNTEAFF
TRBV20-1 | CSARNTQETQYF
TRBV12-3/TRBV12-4 | CASSFLTWDSYNEKLFF
TRBV12-3/TRBV12-4 | CASSLLAKNIQYF
TRBV28 | CASSLLPNSLERYEQYF